This TCR beta chain is from a study of CD8+ T cells in alopecia areata. Across the study: For 6 to 18 months, tofacitinib was taken, and 6 months off drug followed.

Isolated RNA was reverse transcribed into cDNA used as the sequencing template. Libraries were prepared by immunoSEQ multiplex PCR; TCRdb keeps only in-frame clonotypes and omits some of them. In the table there are 80,000 to 100,000 clones, around 40% of which are singletons. Treatment noted: oral pan-JAK inhibitor, 5-10 mg twice daily. Investigators sorted PBMCs to obtain both CD4+ and CD8+ T cells. This CDR3 has 11 residues. Germline V gives CDR1 LNHDA, CDR2 SQIVND (reference sequence). Trimming at V came to 8 bases and at J to 8 bases, leaving 3 bases not matched to a gene. The rearrangement joins TRBV19 to TRBJ1-2; 9 positions match TRBD1. Sequences were derived from CD8+ T cells sorted from blood, sampled at week 24, from a patient treated with tofacitinib. The TCR sequence derives from a human donor with alopecia areata. The chain's CDR3 is CASGTGFGYTF. CDR3 coding DNA: TGTGCCAGTGGGACAGGGTTCGGCTACACCTTC.